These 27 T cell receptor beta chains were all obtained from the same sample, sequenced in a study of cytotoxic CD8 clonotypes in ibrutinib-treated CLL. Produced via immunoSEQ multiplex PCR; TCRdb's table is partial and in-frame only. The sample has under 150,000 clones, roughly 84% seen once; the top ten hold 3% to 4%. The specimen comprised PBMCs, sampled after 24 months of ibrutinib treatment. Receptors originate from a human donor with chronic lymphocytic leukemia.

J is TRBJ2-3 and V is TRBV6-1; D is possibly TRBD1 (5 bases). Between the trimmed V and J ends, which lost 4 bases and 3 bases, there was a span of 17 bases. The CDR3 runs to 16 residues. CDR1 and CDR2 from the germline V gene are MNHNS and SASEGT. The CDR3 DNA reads TGTGCCAGCAGTGTTCTTCAGGGCAGGGATACAGATACGCAGTATTTT. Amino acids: CASSVLQGRDTDTQYF.

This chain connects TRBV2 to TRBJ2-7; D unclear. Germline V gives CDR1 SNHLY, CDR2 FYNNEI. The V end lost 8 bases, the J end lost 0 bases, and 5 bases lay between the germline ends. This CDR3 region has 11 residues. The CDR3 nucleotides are TGTGCCAGCGGGGACTCCTACGAGCAGTACTTC. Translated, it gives CASGDSYEQYF.

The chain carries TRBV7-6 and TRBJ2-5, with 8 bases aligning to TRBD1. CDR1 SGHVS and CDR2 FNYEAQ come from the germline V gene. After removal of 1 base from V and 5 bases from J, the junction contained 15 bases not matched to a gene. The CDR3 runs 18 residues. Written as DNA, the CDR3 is TGTGCCAGCAGCTTAGACCTCCAGGGGGCGCGTAGTAAGGAGACCCAGTACTTC. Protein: CASSLDLQGARSKETQYF.

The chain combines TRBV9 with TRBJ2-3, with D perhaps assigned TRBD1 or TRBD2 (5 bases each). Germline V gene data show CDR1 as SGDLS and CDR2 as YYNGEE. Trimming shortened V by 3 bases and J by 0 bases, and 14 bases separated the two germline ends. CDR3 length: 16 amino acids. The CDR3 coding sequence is TGTGCCAGCAGCGAGGGGACGGTGATGAGCACAGATACGCAGTATTTT. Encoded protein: CASSEGTVMSTDTQYF.

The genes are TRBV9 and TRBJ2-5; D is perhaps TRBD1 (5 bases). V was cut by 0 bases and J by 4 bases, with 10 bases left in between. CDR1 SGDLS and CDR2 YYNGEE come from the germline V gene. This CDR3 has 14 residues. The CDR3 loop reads CASSVGQLAETQYF. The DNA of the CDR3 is TGTGCCAGCAGCGTAGGACAGTTAGCAGAGACCCAGTACTTC.

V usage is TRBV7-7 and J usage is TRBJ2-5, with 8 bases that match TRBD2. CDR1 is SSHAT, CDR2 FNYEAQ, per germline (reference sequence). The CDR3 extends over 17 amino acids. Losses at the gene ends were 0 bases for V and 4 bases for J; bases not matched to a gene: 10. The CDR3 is CASSLAPGLGVGETQYF. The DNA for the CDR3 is TGTGCCAGCAGCTTAGCACCGGGACTAGGAGTGGGAGAGACCCAGTACTTC.

The CDR3 reads CASSLALGGASSYEQYF. The CDR3 nucleotides are TGTGCCAGCAGCTTAGCGTTGGGCGGGGCTAGCTCCTACGAGCAGTACTTC. J is TRBJ2-7 and V is TRBV7-8; D possibly corresponds to TRBD2 (6 bases). Germline V gene data show CDR1 as SGHVS and CDR2 as FQNEAQ. V was cut by 0 bases and J by 0 bases, with 15 bases left in between. The CDR3 length is 17 residues. Complete variable domain (other parts from reference TRBV7-8 and TRBJ2-7): GAGVSQSPRYKVAKRGQDVALRCDPISGHVSLFWYQQALGQGPEFLTYFQNEAQLDKSGLPSDRFFAERPEGSVSTLKIQRTQQEDSAVYLCASSLALGGASSYEQYFGPGTRLTVT.

The CDR3 DNA is TGTGCCAGCACGGGAGGATACGAGCAGTACTTC. Amino acids: CASTGGYEQYF. The chain links TRBV2 to TRBJ2-7; TRBD2 matches at 7 bases. The J segment lost 4 bases and the V segment lost 7 bases, leaving 1 base of the junction unmatched. The CDR3 extends over 11 amino acids. The V gene's germline CDR1 is SNHLY and CDR2 FYNNEI.

The CDR3 loop is CASSPLLPGTGELFF. The CDR3 region has the DNA TGTGCCAGCAGCCCCCTTCTACCTGGGACCGGGGAGCTGTTTTTT. V is TRBV7-9 and J is TRBJ2-2; the D is unclear. Trimming left V 5 bases short and J 5 bases short, with 15 bases between. Germline V gene data show CDR1 as SEHNR and CDR2 as FQNEAQ (reference sequence). The CDR3 is 15 amino acids.

The CDR3, as DNA: TGTGCCAGTAGTATGGGACTCCAGAACACTGAAGCTTTCTTT. Translating gives CASSMGLQNTEAFF. The gene calls are TRBV19 and TRBJ1-1, with TRBD1 as a possible D gene (5 bases). Trimming shortened V by 3 bases and J by 1 base, and 9 bases separated the two germline ends. CDR3 size: 14 residues. Germline V lookup: CDR1 LNHDA, CDR2 SQIVND (reference sequence). Based on the CDR3 plus reference TRBV19 and TRBJ1-1, the full variable domain is DGGITQSPKYLFRKEGQNVTLSCEQNLNHDAMYWYRQDPGQGLRLIYYSQIVNDFQKGDIAEGYSVSREKKESFPLTVTSAQKNPTAFYLCASSMGLQNTEAFFGQGTRLTVV.

DNA for the CDR3: TGTGCCAGCAGTGATCCAGGGGACCACCCCTACGAGCAGTACTTC. Residues: CASSDPGDHPYEQYF. The rearrangement joins TRBV6-1 to TRBJ2-7, with a possible D match to TRBD1 (6 bases). Between the trimmed V and J ends, which lost 3 bases and 2 bases, there was a span of 14 bases. The CDR3 sequence is 15 residues long. Germline CDR1 and CDR2: MNHNS and SASEGT.

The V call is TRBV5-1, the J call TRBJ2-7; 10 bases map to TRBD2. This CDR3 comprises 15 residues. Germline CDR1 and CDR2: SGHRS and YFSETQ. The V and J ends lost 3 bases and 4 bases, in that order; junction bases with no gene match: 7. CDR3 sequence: CASSWDSGGIYEQYF. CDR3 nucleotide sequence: TGCGCCAGCAGCTGGGATAGCGGGGGGATTTACGAGCAGTACTTC.

As DNA, the CDR3 is TGTGCCAGCAGTTTCGAGGGACAGGGTTTAATTGTGAGCAATCAGCCCCAGCATTTT. Translating it yields CASSFEGQGLIVSNQPQHF. This chain joins TRBV28 and TRBJ1-5; 9 bases match TRBD1. The germline gives CDR1 MDHEN, CDR2 SYDVKM. Trimming removed 3 bases from V and 1 base from J; junction bases left unmatched: 13. The CDR3 length is 19 residues. Full variable domain (rest looked up from reference TRBV28 and TRBJ1-5): DVKVTQSSRYLVKRTGEKVFLECVQDMDHENMFWYRQDPGLGLRLIYFSYDVKMKEKGDIPEGYSVSREKKERFSLILESASTNQTSMYLCASSFEGQGLIVSNQPQHFGDGTRLSIL.

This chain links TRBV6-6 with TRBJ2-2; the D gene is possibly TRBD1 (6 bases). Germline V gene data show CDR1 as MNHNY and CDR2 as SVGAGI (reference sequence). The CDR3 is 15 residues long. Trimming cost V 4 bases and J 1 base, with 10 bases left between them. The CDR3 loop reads CASSSQQGNTGELFF. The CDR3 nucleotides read TGTGCCAGCAGTTCCCAACAGGGGAACACCGGGGAGCTGTTTTTT.

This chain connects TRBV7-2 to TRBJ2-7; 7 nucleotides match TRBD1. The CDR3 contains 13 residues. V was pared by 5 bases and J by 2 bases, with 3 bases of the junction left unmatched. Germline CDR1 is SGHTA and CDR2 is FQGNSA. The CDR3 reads CASSDRVAYEQYF. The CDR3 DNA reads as TGTGCCAGCAGCGACAGGGTGGCCTACGAGCAGTACTTC.

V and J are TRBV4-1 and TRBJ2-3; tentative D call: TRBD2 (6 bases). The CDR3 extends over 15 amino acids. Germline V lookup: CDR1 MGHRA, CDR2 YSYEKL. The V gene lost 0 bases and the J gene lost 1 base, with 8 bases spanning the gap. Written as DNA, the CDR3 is TGCGCCAGCAGCCAAGACGGCGGGGGCACAGATACGCAGTATTTT. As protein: CASSQDGGGTDTQYF.

Here the CDR3 reads CASSLLVGTGELFF. As DNA, the CDR3 is TGTGCCAGCAGCTTACTTGTGGGCACCGGGGAGCTGTTTTTT. The gene calls are TRBV7-2 and TRBJ2-2; D is undetermined. The germline CDR1 and CDR2 sequences are SGHTA and FQGNSA. This CDR3 is 14 amino acids long. V was clipped by 2 bases and J by 4 bases, with 8 bases between them.

The CDR3 nucleotides read TGTGCCAGCAGCTTAGCGATGGAGGGTGAGCAGTTCTTC. Protein sequence: CASSLAMEGEQFF. This chain joins TRBV11-3 and TRBJ2-1; possibly TRBD2 for D (6 bases). The CDR3 covers 13 residues. With 1 base removed from V and 9 bases from J, the gap between germline ends came to 10 bases. Looked up from germline, CDR1 is SGHNT and CDR2 is YENEEA.

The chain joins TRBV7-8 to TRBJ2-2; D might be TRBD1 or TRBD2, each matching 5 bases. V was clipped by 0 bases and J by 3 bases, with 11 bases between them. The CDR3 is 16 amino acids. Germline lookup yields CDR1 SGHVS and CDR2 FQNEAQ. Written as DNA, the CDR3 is TGTGCCAGCAGCTTAGCGCTTAGGGGAGACACCGGGGAGCTGTTTTTT. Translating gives CASSLALRGDTGELFF. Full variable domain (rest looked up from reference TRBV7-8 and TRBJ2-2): GAGVSQSPRYKVAKRGQDVALRCDPISGHVSLFWYQQALGQGPEFLTYFQNEAQLDKSGLPSDRFFAERPEGSVSTLKIQRTQQEDSAVYLCASSLALRGDTGELFFGEGSRLTVL.

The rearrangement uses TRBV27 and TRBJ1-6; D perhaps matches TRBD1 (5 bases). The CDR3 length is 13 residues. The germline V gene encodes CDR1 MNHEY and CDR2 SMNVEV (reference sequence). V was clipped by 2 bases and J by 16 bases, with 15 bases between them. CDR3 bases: TGTGCCAGCAGTTTACTTTGGGGAGGGGATCTCCACTTT. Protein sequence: CASSLLWGGDLHF.

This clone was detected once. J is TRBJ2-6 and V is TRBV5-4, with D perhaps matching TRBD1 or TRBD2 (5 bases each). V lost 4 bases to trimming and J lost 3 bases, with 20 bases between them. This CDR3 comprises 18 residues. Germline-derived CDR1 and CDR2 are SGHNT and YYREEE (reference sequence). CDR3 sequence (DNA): TGTGCCAGCAGCCTCCAAGGGGACGGCCTCGGTGGGGCCAACGTCCTGACTTTC. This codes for CASSLQGDGLGGANVLTF.

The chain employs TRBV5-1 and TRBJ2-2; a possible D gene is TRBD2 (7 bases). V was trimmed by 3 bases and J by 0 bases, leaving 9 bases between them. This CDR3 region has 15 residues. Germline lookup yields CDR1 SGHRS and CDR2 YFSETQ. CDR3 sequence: CASSSGGPNTGELFF. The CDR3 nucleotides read TGCGCCAGCAGCTCCGGGGGGCCGAACACCGGGGAGCTGTTTTTT.

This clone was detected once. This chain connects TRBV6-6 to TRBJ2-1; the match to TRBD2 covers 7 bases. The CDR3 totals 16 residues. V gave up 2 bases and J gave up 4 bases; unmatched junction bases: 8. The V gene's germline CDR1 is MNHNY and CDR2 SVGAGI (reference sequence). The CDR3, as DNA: TGTGCCAGCAGTTACCCCGGGCTAGCGGATTACAATGAGCAGTTCTTC. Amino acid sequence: CASSYPGLADYNEQFF.

DNA of the CDR3: TGCGCCAGCAGCTTGTTGCCAAATTCTAATCAGCCCCAGCATTTT. It specifies CASSLLPNSNQPQHF. The genes are TRBV5-1 and TRBJ1-5; D is uncertain. V lost 1 base, J lost 4 bases, and 12 bases lay in between. The germline V gene encodes CDR1 SGHRS and CDR2 YFSETQ. The CDR3 totals 15 residues.

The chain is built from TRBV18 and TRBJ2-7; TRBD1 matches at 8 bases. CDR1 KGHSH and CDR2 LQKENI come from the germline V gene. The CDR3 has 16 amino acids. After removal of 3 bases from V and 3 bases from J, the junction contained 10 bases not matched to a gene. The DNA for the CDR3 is TGTGCCAGCTCACCTCTCAGGGGGCGACGGAACTACGAGCAGTACTTC. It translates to CASSPLRGRRNYEQYF.

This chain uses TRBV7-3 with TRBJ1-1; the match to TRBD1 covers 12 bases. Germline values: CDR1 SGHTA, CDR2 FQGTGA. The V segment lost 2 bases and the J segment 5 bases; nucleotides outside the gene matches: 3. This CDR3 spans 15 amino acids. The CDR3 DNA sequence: TGTGCCAGCAGCTTAGGGACAGGGGGCAGGACTGAAGCTTTCTTT. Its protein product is CASSLGTGGRTEAFF.

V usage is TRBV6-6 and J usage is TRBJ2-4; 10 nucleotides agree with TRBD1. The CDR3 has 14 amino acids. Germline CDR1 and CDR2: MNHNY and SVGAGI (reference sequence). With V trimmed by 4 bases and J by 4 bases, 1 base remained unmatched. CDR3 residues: CASSSGQGKNIQYF. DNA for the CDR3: TGTGCCAGCAGTTCGGGACAGGGGAAAAACATTCAGTACTTC.